Shown below are 16 T cell receptor beta chains from a single sample sequenced in a study of graft-versus-host responses after intestinal transplantation. Profiled with immunoSEQ multiplex PCR; TCRdb holds only in-frame clones, not every one. The profile covers more than 45,000 clones, with more than 75% appearing a single time and roughly 2.8% taken by the ten largest. The sequences come from PBMCs, collected 118 to 130 days after intestinal transplantation. The receptors derive from a human patient who received an intestinal transplant, so some T cells may come from the graft donor.

This clone has a single count. The chain has TRBV2 and TRBJ1-4; D perhaps matches TRBD1 (5 bases). V lost 5 bases, J lost 2 bases, and 15 bases lay in between. The CDR3 is 16 residues long. Looked up from germline, CDR1 is SNHLY and CDR2 is FYNNEI. The DNA of the CDR3 is TGTGCCAGCAGTCATAACCAGGGTAGGACTAATGAAAAACTGTTTTTT. Translating it yields CASSHNQGRTNEKLFF.

CDR3 protein: CASSGSTTNEKLFF. Written as DNA, the CDR3 is TGTGCCTCGTCCGGGAGTACAACTAATGAAAAACTGTTTTTT. The rearrangement joins TRBV10-3 to TRBJ1-4; D is unresolved. CDR1 and CDR2 (germline): ENHRY, SYGVKD. The CDR3 has 14 residues. The V end was cut by 11 bases, the J end by 0 bases, with 13 bases between.

J is TRBJ2-3 and V is TRBV9; D might be TRBD1 (5 bases). Trimming pared 2 bases from V and 6 bases from J, leaving 19 bases between. The CDR3 is 16 amino acids. The germline V gene encodes CDR1 SGDLS and CDR2 YYNGEE. The CDR3 DNA is TGTGCCAGCAGCGTGTGGGCAGGGTTGCCTGCTGATACGCAGTATTTT. Translation: CASSVWAGLPADTQYF.

The V gene is TRBV7-9, the J gene TRBJ2-5, with 8 bases that match TRBD2. There are 16 residues in the CDR3. V lost 5 bases to trimming and J lost 5 bases; unmatched junction nucleotides: 13. Per germline, CDR1 SEHNR and CDR2 FQNEAQ (reference sequence). Here the CDR3 DNA reads TGTGCCAGCAGCGGGCGAGACGGGGGGGTATTGGAGACCCAGTACTTC. It translates to CASSGRDGGVLETQYF. Complete variable domain (other parts from reference TRBV7-9 and TRBJ2-5): DTGVSQNPRHKITKRGQNVTFRCDPISEHNRLYWYRQTLGQGPEFLTYFQNEAQLEKSRLLSDRFSAERPKGSFSTLEIQRTEQGDSAMYLCASSGRDGGVLETQYFGPGTRLLVL.

The rearrangement joins TRBV7-9 to TRBJ1-4; D call uncertain. Germline assignment: CDR1 SEHNR and CDR2 FQNEAQ (reference sequence). The CDR3 is 15 amino acids. V gave up 5 bases and J gave up 0 bases, with 10 bases separating them. Here the CDR3 DNA reads TGTGCCAGCAGCCTCGGATCCTCAACTAATGAAAAACTGTTTTTT. It is translated as CASSLGSSTNEKLFF.

J is TRBJ2-5 and V is TRBV28; D assignment may be TRBD1 or TRBD2 (5 bases each). The J call may be faulty, since TRBJ2-7 better matches the DNA end. Germline V gives CDR1 MDHEN, CDR2 SYDVKM. The CDR3 length is 15 residues. The CDR3 sequence is CASSSGPVDRYEQYF. The DNA for the CDR3 is TGTGCCAGCAGTTCGGGACCCGTTGACCGCTACGAGCAGTACTTC.

The chain employs TRBV4-1 and TRBJ1-6; tentatively, D is TRBD1 (5 bases). Germline-derived CDR1 and CDR2 are MGHRA and YSYEKL. The CDR3 consists of 16 residues. Trimming stripped 1 base from V and 7 bases from J, with 14 bases between. CDR3 DNA: TGCGCCAGCAGCCAAGCCCCTAGGGGATTGAATTCACCCCTCCACTTT. The encoded protein is CASSQAPRGLNSPLHF.

The V and J genes are TRBV7-9 and TRBJ1-2, with 7 bases matching TRBD1. J lost 6 bases, V lost 1 base, and 2 bases had no gene match. Germline CDR1 SEHNR, CDR2 FQNEAQ (reference sequence). The CDR3 extends over 13 amino acids. The chain's CDR3 is CASSLGQGNGYTF. In DNA form, the CDR3 reads TGTGCCAGCAGCTTAGGACAGGGAAATGGCTACACCTTC.

This chain links TRBV13 with TRBJ1-1, with a weak D call TRBD1 (5 bases). Trimming removed 1 base at V and 2 bases at J, with 11 bases between. The germline CDR1 and CDR2 sequences are PRHDT and FYEKMQ (reference sequence). The CDR3 spans 15 residues. CDR3 sequence (DNA): TGTGCCAGCAGCTTAGAGGGGCAGGCCAACACTGAAGCTTTCTTT. This encodes CASSLEGQANTEAFF.

This sequence joins TRBV2 and TRBJ2-4; 10 positions agree with TRBD2. The V gene's germline CDR1 is SNHLY and CDR2 FYNNEI. After removal of 0 bases from V and 5 bases from J, the junction contained 4 bases not matched to a gene. The CDR3 loop spans 16 amino acids. DNA for the CDR3: TGTGCCAGCAGTGAAGCGCTAGCGGGAGTACAAAACATTCAGTACTTC. Amino acids: CASSEALAGVQNIQYF.

V and J are TRBV27 and TRBJ1-1; a weak D match, TRBD1 (6 bases). CDR3 length equals 13 residues. Germline-derived CDR1 and CDR2 are MNHEY and SMNVEV (reference sequence). Trimming stripped 6 bases from V and 1 base from J, with 9 bases between. CDR3 sequence reads: CASRKGGNTEAFF. CDR3 bases: TGTGCCAGCAGGAAGGGGGGGAACACTGAAGCTTTCTTT.

The chain is built from TRBV6-5 and TRBJ2-5; perhaps TRBD1 as D (5 bases). CDR3 length: 14 amino acids. V lost 5 bases, J lost 5 bases, and 15 bases lay in between. The germline V gene encodes CDR1 MNHEY and CDR2 SVGAGI. The CDR3 DNA sequence: TGTGCCAGCAGTCCGGACATATTCCCGGAGACCCAGTACTTC. Translation gives CASSPDIFPETQYF.

The V call is TRBV7-9, the J call TRBJ2-5; tentatively, D is TRBD1 or TRBD2 (5 bases each). The germline V gene encodes CDR1 SEHNR and CDR2 FQNEAQ (reference sequence). The CDR3 totals 13 residues. V was clipped by 6 bases and J by 5 bases, with 13 bases between them. CDR3 residues: CASSLGAGETQYF. The CDR3 DNA reads TGTGCCAGCAGTCTCGGGGCTGGGGAGACCCAGTACTTC.

The rearrangement joins TRBV15 to TRBJ1-6; D gene ambiguous. The germline CDR1 and CDR2 sequences are LNHNV and YYDKDF (reference sequence). With 4 bases removed from V and 9 bases from J, the gap between germline ends came to 10 bases. The CDR3 has 13 amino acids. CDR3 DNA: TGTGCCACCAGCACCTCGGGGTTTTCACCCCTCCACTTT. The encoded protein is CATSTSGFSPLHF.

This clone has a handful of counts. V and J are TRBV6-5 and TRBJ2-2; D perhaps matches TRBD1 (6 bases). V gave up 7 bases and J gave up 5 bases, with 11 bases separating them. Germline CDR1 reads MNHEY; CDR2 reads SVGAGI. The CDR3 is made up of 13 amino acids. CDR3 coding DNA: TGTGCCAGCAATGGAAGGGGGACCGGGGAGCTGTTTTTT. Residues: CASNGRGTGELFF.

The V gene is TRBV7-3, the J gene TRBJ2-1, with D perhaps matching TRBD2 (6 bases). Trimming shortened V by 5 bases and J by 6 bases, and 14 bases separated the two germline ends. The CDR3 covers 14 residues. CDR1 is SGHTA and CDR2 is FQGTGA in the germline V gene. Here the CDR3 reads CASSPLRESNEQFF. CDR3 nucleotide sequence: TGTGCCAGCAGCCCGCTCCGGGAGAGCAATGAGCAGTTCTTC.